A selection of T cell receptor beta chains follows, all from one sample in a study of shared T cell receptors in the human thymus. Produced via immunoSEQ multiplex PCR; TCRdb's table is partial and in-frame only. Among about 710,000 clones, 80% to 90% were seen once, and the ten largest hold 0.009% to 0.0095%. Separately, the same data were catalogued under a study of human thymus T cells.

Sequenced material: thymocytes. The receptors originated from a boy in the first two years of life with a congenital heart defect. The CDR3 runs from the conserved cysteine through the conserved F or W. D genes are given only for firm matches. Where a row states a size, it is once, few, many or the class of an expanded clone; other rows omit it.

v_call	d_call	clone_size	j_call	cdr3_aa	cdr3_nt
TRBV19	-	-	TRBJ2-7	CASSIVGRDSFAEQYF	TGTGCCAGTAGTATTGTCGGCAGGGATTCCTTTGCAGAGCAGTACTTC
TRBV25-1	-	-	TRBJ2-7	CASSEPTGTNSYEQYF	TGTGCCAGCAGTGAACCCACCGGGACAAATTCCTACGAGCAGTACTTC
TRBV23-1	-	-	TRBJ2-3	CASTGMGTDTQYF	TGCGCCAGCACAGGGATGGGTACAGATACGCAGTATTTT
TRBV11-1	-	-	TRBJ1-2	CASSLRGPYGYTF	TGTGCCAGCAGCCTCAGGGGTCCCTATGGCTACACCTTC
TRBV14	TRBD2	-	TRBJ2-1	CASSPGLAGGTYNEQFF	TGTGCCAGCAGCCCGGGACTAGCGGGGGGTACCTACAATGAGCAGTTCTTC
TRBV7-9	TRBD1	-	TRBJ1-2	CASSGDSFPNYGYTF	TGTGCCAGCAGCGGGGACAGTTTTCCTAACTATGGCTACACCTTC
TRBV28	-	-	TRBJ1-2	CASSCRVEGYTF	TGTGCCAGCAGTTGCAGGGTGGAGGGCTACACCTTC
TRBV5-6	TRBD2	-	TRBJ2-1	CASSLPGGPPGHNEQFF	TGTGCCAGCAGCTTGCCGGGAGGGCCTCCGGGACACAATGAGCAGTTCTTC
TRBV14	-	-	TRBJ1-3	CASSRLISGNTIYF	TGTGCCAGCAGCCGGCTTATCTCTGGAAACACCATATATTTT
TRBV7-9	TRBD1	-	TRBJ2-2	CASSARDRVGTGELFF	TGTGCCAGCAGCGCCCGGGACAGGGTCGGGACCGGGGAGCTGTTTTTT
TRBV5-8	-	-	TRBJ2-3	CASSLLGPHAQYF	TGTGCCAGCAGCTTACTAGGACCTCACGCGCAGTATTTT
TRBV25-1	TRBD1	-	TRBJ1-4	CASSEWAQGSIEKLFF	TGTGCCAGCAGTGAATGGGCACAGGGGTCGATTGAAAAACTGTTTTTT
TRBV29-1	TRBD2	-	TRBJ2-1	CSVNVRLSGGPDIYNEQFF	TGCAGCGTTAATGTACGACTAAGCGGGGGCCCCGACATCTACAATGAGCAGTTCTTC
TRBV9	TRBD1	-	TRBJ2-7	CASSPRDRSYEQYF	TGTGCCAGCAGCCCCCGGGACAGATCCTACGAGCAGTACTTC
TRBV2	TRBD1	-	TRBJ2-1	CASPPSRQGGHEQFF	TGTGCCAGTCCCCCATCCCGACAGGGGGGCCATGAGCAGTTCTTC
TRBV11-2	-	-	TRBJ1-5	CASSSLPGHYDQPQHF	TGTGCCAGCAGCTCGTTACCGGGACACTATGATCAGCCCCAGCATTTT
TRBV4-2	-	-	TRBJ1-5	CASSQGAEAIGQPQHF	TGTGCCAGCAGCCAGGGGGCGGAAGCAATAGGTCAGCCCCAGCATTTT
TRBV2	TRBD1	-	TRBJ1-6	CASRVDRLASPLHF	TGTGCCAGCAGGGTGGACAGGCTAGCCTCACCCCTCCACTTT
TRBV9	-	-	TRBJ1-5	CASSVLGGGSRQPQHF	TGTGCCAGCAGCGTCCTAGGGGGGGGGTCGCGGCAGCCCCAGCATTTT
TRBV6-5	-	-	TRBJ2-1	CASSQPGAGHNEQFF	TGTGCCAGCAGCCAGCCAGGGGCAGGTCACAATGAGCAGTTCTTC
TRBV6-5	TRBD1	-	TRBJ1-4	CASSCTGTGPTEKLFF	TGTGCCAGCAGTTGCACCGGGACAGGGCCCACTGAAAAACTGTTTTTT
TRBV4-1	TRBD1	-	TRBJ1-1	CASSQDGTAKPEAFF	TGCGCCAGCAGCCAAGATGGGACAGCGAAGCCCGAAGCTTTCTTT
TRBV5-6	-	-	TRBJ1-2	CASSPPRGGKGGYTF	TGTGCCAGCAGCCCACCGCGCGGGGGGAAGGGTGGCTACACCTTC
TRBV19	TRBD1	-	TRBJ1-1	CASSPGGWAGGAGTEAFF	TGTGCCAGTAGTCCAGGGGGGTGGGCAGGGGGCGCCGGCACTGAAGCTTTCTTT
TRBV5-6	-	once	TRBJ1-5	CASSLGSGKKGNQPQHF	TGTGCCAGCAGCTTGGGGTCAGGGAAGAAAGGCAATCAGCCCCAGCATTTT
TRBV9	TRBD2	-	TRBJ2-7	CASSVGELAGGPLFSYEQYF	TGTGCCAGCAGCGTAGGGGAACTAGCGGGAGGGCCCCTCTTCTCCTACGAGCAGTACTTC
TRBV28	TRBD2	-	TRBJ2-3	CASSSSGRVGTDTQYF	TGTGCCAGCAGTTCTAGCGGGAGAGTGGGCACAGATACGCAGTATTTT
TRBV28	TRBD2	-	TRBJ2-1	CASSPGLAGGPPLYNEQFF	TGTGCCAGCAGTCCCGGACTAGCGGGAGGGCCGCCCCTCTACAATGAGCAGTTCTTC
TRBV7-8	-	-	TRBJ1-6	CASSYYNSPLHF	TGTGCCAGCAGTTATTATAATTCACCCCTCCACTTT
TRBV5-1	TRBD1	-	TRBJ1-1	CASSLGTGGTEAFF	TGCGCCAGCAGCCTGGGGACAGGGGGGACTGAAGCTTTCTTT
TRBV5-1	-	once	TRBJ1-2	CASSLRTENYGYTF	TGTGCCAGCAGCTTAAGGACAGAAAACTATGGCTACACCTTC
TRBV18	-	-	TRBJ1-5	CASRLLLQGLAYEPQHF	TGTGCCAGCCGTCTCCTTCTACAGGGTCTCGCGTATGAGCCCCAGCATTTT
TRBV5-1	-	-	TRBJ1-1	CASSAGARMNTEAFF	TGCGCCAGCAGCGCAGGGGCAAGGATGAACACTGAAGCTTTCTTT
TRBV19	TRBD1	few	TRBJ2-7	CASSPRQGIYEQYF	TGTGCCAGTAGTCCGAGACAGGGGATCTACGAGCAGTACTTC
TRBV4-3	-	few	TRBJ1-2	CASSQASTASAYGYTF	TGCGCCAGCAGCCAAGCCTCGACAGCATCTGCTTATGGCTACACCTTC
TRBV10-1	-	-	TRBJ1-1	CASSPRTRPWTEAFF	TGCGCCAGCAGTCCAAGGACACGCCCGTGGACTGAAGCTTTCTTT
TRBV2	-	-	TRBJ2-4	CASSEASVLGLAKNIQYF	TGTGCCAGCAGTGAAGCTAGCGTTCTGGGTCTAGCCAAAAACATTCAGTACTTC
TRBV9	TRBD1	-	TRBJ1-6	CASSVGTGIESPLHF	TGTGCCAGCAGCGTCGGGACAGGGATAGAGTCACCCCTCCACTTT
TRBV4-1	TRBD1	-	TRBJ2-7	CASSQETVRDRGHYEQYF	TGCGCCAGCAGCCAAGAAACTGTCCGGGACAGGGGTCACTACGAGCAGTACTTC
TRBV6-6	TRBD1	-	TRBJ2-5	CASSYNTGGQETQYF	TGTGCCAGCAGTTACAATACAGGGGGCCAAGAGACCCAGTACTTC
TRBV5-1	TRBD1	-	TRBJ1-2	CASSLGGQGDGYTF	TGCGCCAGCAGCTTGGGGGGACAGGGTGATGGCTACACCTTC
TRBV11-2	-	-	TRBJ1-2	CASSLDQGRDCGYTF	TGTGCCAGCAGCTTAGATCAAGGCAGGGATTGTGGCTACACCTTC
TRBV4-1	-	-	TRBJ1-5	CASSQDRVRQPQHF	TGCGCCAGCAGCCAAGACCGGGTGCGTCAGCCCCAGCATTTT
TRBV29-1	TRBD1	few	TRBJ2-3	CSVGRGNSTDTQYF	TGCAGCGTTGGCAGGGGGAATAGCACAGATACGCAGTATTTT
TRBV7-3	-	-	TRBJ1-5	CASSPDGGQPQHF	TGTGCCAGCAGCCCCGACGGAGGACAGCCCCAGCATTTT
TRBV5-1	-	once	TRBJ1-4	CASSQGHPYEKLFF	TGCGCCAGCAGCCAGGGGCACCCCTATGAAAAACTGTTTTTT
TRBV7-2	-	-	TRBJ2-7	CASSLEQTAKSEQYF	TGTGCCAGCAGCTTAGAACAGACAGCTAAGTCCGAGCAGTACTTC
TRBV11-2	-	-	TRBJ1-2	CASSFGGLGGYTF	TGTGCCAGCAGCTTTGGGGGCTTAGGTGGCTACACCTTC
TRBV15	-	-	TRBJ2-1	CATRPVPTSYNEQFF	TGTGCCACCAGACCCGTCCCCACATCCTACAATGAGCAGTTCTTC
TRBV4-3	TRBD1	-	TRBJ2-6	CASSQTDRGPFGANVLTF	TGCGCCAGCAGCCAGACTGACAGGGGACCCTTTGGGGCCAACGTCCTGACTTTC
TRBV27	TRBD2	-	TRBJ2-7	CASSTTAGGYEQYF	TGTGCCAGCAGCACCACGGCGGGAGGCTACGAGCAGTACTTC
TRBV4-2	TRBD2	-	TRBJ2-5	CASSQDTASGGGEETQYF	TGTGCCAGCAGCCAAGATACGGCTAGCGGGGGAGGAGAAGAGACCCAGTACTTC
TRBV27	-	-	TRBJ1-1	CASSSRTEMNTEAFF	TGTGCCAGCAGTTCCCGGACAGAGATGAACACTGAAGCTTTCTTT
TRBV19	-	once	TRBJ1-2	CASSATGCGGYTF	TGTGCCAGTAGTGCAACAGGGTGCGGCGGCTACACCTTC
TRBV4-2	-	-	TRBJ1-2	CASSQDRKTYEGYTF	TGTGCCAGCAGCCAAGATAGAAAGACATATGAAGGCTACACCTTC
TRBV2	TRBD1	-	TRBJ1-4	CASRGQGGNEKLFF	TGTGCCAGCAGAGGACAGGGAGGGAATGAAAAACTGTTTTTT
TRBV18	TRBD1	once	TRBJ2-7	CASSPNLWDRDSYEQYF	TGTGCCAGCTCACCAAATCTTTGGGACAGGGACTCCTACGAGCAGTACTTC
TRBV5-6	-	-	TRBJ2-7	CASSLHREISGYEQYF	TGTGCCAGCAGCTTACACAGGGAAATATCCGGCTACGAGCAGTACTTC
TRBV21-1	-	-	TRBJ2-7	CASSKTSGTNPYEQYF	TGTGCCAGCAGCAAAACTAGTGGGACAAATCCCTACGAGCAGTACTTC
TRBV7-6	-	-	TRBJ2-3	CASSYDEGDMGTDTQYF	TGTGCCAGCAGCTATGACGAAGGGGATATGGGCACAGATACGCAGTATTTT